A single sample gave rise to the 21 T cell receptor beta chains below, sequenced in a study of blood T cells in healthy people across ages (dated by TCRdb to about 2015). The library was generated by 5' RACE. These reads were obtained on an Illumina HiSeq 2500. A second 7 to 11 cycle PCR used a sample-barcoded 5' primer and a J-beta primer mix. TCRdb reanalyzed the raw reads on its own, using fastp at Q25 for trimming and MiXCR for clone calling, and kept in-frame beta chains. Entries that share a CDR3 protein sequence are merged under the most common genes and DNA. This sample holds fewer than 1.5 million distinct CDR3 sequences; about 40% were observed only once. The ten biggest clones cover 7.9% of the sample. Sequenced sample: blood. All receptors come from a woman aged 18-29 years in good health.

A note on this clonotype: At one boundary the junction diverges from the germline segment, which might be a read error. The genes are TRBV5-1 and TRBJ2-3, with 7 bases that match TRBD1. CDR3 length equals 16 residues. Germline V CDR1 and CDR2: SGHRS, YFSETQ. CDR3 protein: CASSLDRGHSADTQYF. CDR3 DNA: TGCGCCAGCAGCTTGGACAGGGGCCATAGCGCAGACACGCAGTATTTT. Looking up the rest from reference TRBV5-1 and TRBJ2-3 gives the full variable domain: KAGVTQTPRYLIKTRGQQVTLSCSPISGHRSVSWYQQTPGQGLQFLFEYFSETQRNKGNFPGRFSGRQFSNSRSEMNVSTLELGDSALYLCASSLDRGHSADTQYFGPGTRLTVL.

This clonotype showed up just a few times. The V and J genes are TRBV9 and TRBJ2-1; D gene unclear. Trimming took off 4 bases at V and 10 bases at J, with 12 bases between the two ends. From germline, CDR1 is SGDLS and CDR2 YYNGEE. This CDR3 has 12 amino acids. Written as DNA, the CDR3 is TGTGCCAGCAGCCCCCTGATCGGCGAGCAGTTCTTC. It translates to CASSPLIGEQFF.

The chain uses TRBV20-1 and TRBJ2-1; 8 bases fit TRBD2. The CDR3 length is 16 residues. J gave up 2 bases and V 4 bases, and 10 bases lay outside the gene matches. CDR1 is DFQATT and CDR2 is SNEGSKA in the germline V gene (reference sequence). The CDR3 coding sequence is TGCAGTGCTACAAGGCCGGGACTAGTGACCTACAATGAGCAGTTCTTC. Translated, it gives CSATRPGLVTYNEQFF.

This clonotype came up a few times. V is TRBV7-2 and J is TRBJ2-1; D might be TRBD2 (6 bases). Germline-derived CDR1 and CDR2 are SGHTA and FQGNSA. CDR3 length: 15 residues. Trimming stripped 3 bases from V and 7 bases from J, with 16 bases between. In nucleotides, the CDR3 is TGTGCCAGCAGCTTCACTAGCCGGGCGAGGAATGAGCAGTTCTTC. Encoded protein: CASSFTSRARNEQFF.

This chain uses TRBV3-1 with TRBJ2-3; D ambiguous. CDR1 is LGHDT and CDR2 is YNNKEL in the germline V gene (reference sequence). This CDR3 contains 11 residues. V lost 5 bases to trimming and J lost 7 bases, with 7 bases between them. The CDR3 reads CASSTQNTQYF. The CDR3 DNA reads TGTGCCAGCAGCACCCAGAATACGCAGTATTTT.

This clonotype was picked up a small number of times. The rearrangement joins TRBV4-1 to TRBJ1-6, with D tentatively TRBD1 (5 bases). Trimming removed 6 bases from V and 7 bases from J, with 16 bases in between. The CDR3 is 15 residues long. Per germline, CDR1 MGHRA and CDR2 YSYEKL. As DNA, the CDR3 is TGCGCCAGCAGACGGGACCAAACCCTGAATTCACCCCTCCACTTT. Amino acid sequence: CASRRDQTLNSPLHF.

The gene calls are TRBV6-1 and TRBJ2-1, with 8 bases aligning to TRBD2. The DNA end favors TRBJ2-7, so the J call may be wrong. Germline values: CDR1 MNHNS, CDR2 SASEGT. The CDR3 spans 15 residues. The CDR3 coding sequence is TGTGCCAGTACTCCCGGGACTAGATCTTACAATGAGCAGTACTTC. It specifies CASTPGTRSYNEQYF.

This clonotype was picked up many times. The chain is built from TRBV12-3 or TRBV12-4 and TRBJ2-7; D perhaps matches TRBD1 (5 bases). The germline V and J ends were trimmed by 7 bases and 3 bases, with 19 bases remaining between them. The CDR3 totals 15 residues. The CDR3 is CASTLSQGSHYEQYF. CDR3 DNA: TGTGCCAGCACCCTTTCGCAGGGATCTCACTACGAGCAGTACTTC.

This sequence joins TRBV3-1 and TRBJ1-2; 12 bases map to TRBD1. The V gene's germline CDR1 is LGHDT and CDR2 YNNKEL (reference sequence). V lost 0 bases to trimming and J lost 6 bases; unmatched junction nucleotides: 11. The CDR3 contains 18 residues. The DNA for the CDR3 is TGTGCCAGCAGCCAAGATAGGGGGGACAGGGGGCGGAGGAATGGCTACACCTTC. Translating it yields CASSQDRGDRGRRNGYTF.

This clonotype was recorded at least ten times. This sequence joins TRBV10-1 and TRBJ2-1; 8 bases align to TRBD1. Germline CDR1 WNHNN, CDR2 SYGVQD (reference sequence). Trimming took 0 bases from V and 7 from J; bases not matched to a gene: 11. The CDR3 runs 17 residues. CDR3 loop: CASSESMKPQGANEQFF. CDR3 nucleotide sequence: TGCGCCAGCAGTGAGTCGATGAAGCCGCAGGGGGCAAATGAGCAGTTCTTC.

This chain uses TRBV20-1 with TRBJ2-5; 9 nucleotides agree with TRBD2. CDR1 and CDR2 from the germline V gene are DFQATT and SNEGSKA (reference sequence). This CDR3 spans 13 amino acids. Trimming cost V 6 bases and J 11 bases; bases outside gene matches: 13. CDR3 coding DNA: TGCAGTGCAATAGCGGGAGTCCTCATAGAGCAGTACTTC. It specifies CSAIAGVLIEQYF.

The table lists this clonotype with many counts. The V and J genes are TRBV28 and TRBJ1-4; TRBD1 might be the D (6 bases). Germline V lookup: CDR1 MDHEN, CDR2 SYDVKM. The CDR3 sequence is 15 residues long. The V gene lost 6 bases and the J gene lost 0 bases, with 11 bases spanning the gap. Written as DNA, the CDR3 is TGTGCCAGCAGGACAGGACCTGCAACTAATGAAAAACTGTTTTTT. Amino acids: CASRTGPATNEKLFF.

The chain couples TRBV3-1 to TRBJ2-2, with 10 bases fitting TRBD1. The junction had 6 bases not matched to a gene; V was cut back by 7 bases and J by 7 bases. Germline lookup yields CDR1 LGHDT and CDR2 YNNKEL (reference sequence). CDR3 length equals 14 residues. The CDR3 nucleotides read TGTGCCAGCATGCCAAGGACAGGGGGCGGGGAGCTGTTTTTT. Its protein product is CASMPRTGGGELFF.

The V and J genes are TRBV24-1 and TRBJ2-7; TRBD1 aligns across 7 bases. Losses at the gene ends were 0 bases for V and 2 bases for J; bases not matched to a gene: 6. CDR1 is KGHDR and CDR2 is SFDVKD in the germline V gene. The CDR3 has 16 residues. CDR3 loop: CATSDLIGTETYEQYF. The CDR3 DNA reads as TGTGCCACCAGTGATTTGATCGGGACAGAGACCTACGAGCAGTACTTC.

This clonotype was observed a single time. The rearrangement links TRBV9 to TRBJ1-1, with D uncertain. Between the trimmed V and J ends, which lost 4 bases and 1 base, there was a span of 11 bases. The V gene's germline CDR1 is SGDLS and CDR2 YYNGEE. There are 14 residues in the CDR3. CDR3 in amino acids: CASSPSIGNTEAFF. The CDR3 nucleotides are TGTGCCAGCAGCCCCTCTATCGGGAACACTGAAGCTTTCTTT.

This clonotype was counted a few times. This chain links TRBV12-3 or TRBV12-4 with TRBJ2-5, with TRBD1 matching over 12 bases. The CDR3 is made up of 17 amino acids. V shed 3 bases, J shed 5 bases, and the junction held 10 bases outside the gene matches. CDR3 nucleotides: TGTGCCAGCAGTTTCGGGGGACAGGGGGCTTCGGAGGAGACCCAGTACTTC. This encodes CASSFGGQGASEETQYF.

The J gene is TRBJ2-7, the V gene TRBV12-3 or TRBV12-4; tentative D call: TRBD2 (6 bases). The length of the CDR3 is 14 residues. Trimming pared 4 bases from V and 3 bases from J, leaving 13 bases between. This CDR3 is CASSSSGANYEQYF. The CDR3 coding sequence is TGTGCCAGCAGTTCGTCGGGAGCCAACTACGAGCAGTACTTC.

This chain uses TRBV18 with TRBJ2-7; the D call may be TRBD1 or TRBD2 (5 bases each). The J call is doubtful: the DNA matches TRBJ2-5 better. Germline V lookup: CDR1 KGHSH, CDR2 LQKENI. CDR3 length: 15 residues. CDR3 sequence (DNA): TGTGCCAGCTCACCACTATTGGGGACGATGGAGACCCAGTACTTC. It codes for CASSPLLGTMETQYF.

This clonotype came up a few times. The junction departs from germline at one end; a sequencing error may be responsible. The rearrangement joins TRBV12-3 or TRBV12-4 to TRBJ2-1, with a possible D match to TRBD2 (5 bases). The CDR3 covers 13 residues. This CDR3 reads CASSVASLSEQFF. The CDR3 nucleotides are TGTGCCAGCAGTGTAGCTAGCCTTAGTGAGCAGTTCTTC.

Only a few counts were recorded for this clonotype. The chain has TRBV21-1 and TRBJ1-2; the D call in the table, TRBD1, was not verified against the DNA. TRBV21-1 is a pseudogene locus. This CDR3 has 14 residues. The chain's CDR3 is CASSKVRDGYGYTF. The CDR3 coding sequence is TGTGCCAGCAGCAAAGTTAGGGACGGCTATGGCTACACCTTC.

The chain has TRBV5-6 and TRBJ2-2; D is ambiguous. The CDR3 extends over 14 amino acids. V shed 2 bases and J shed 1 base, with 6 bases lying between them. The germline V gene has CDR1 SGHDT and CDR2 YYEEEE. CDR3: CASSFLQNTGELFF. The CDR3 coding sequence is TGTGCCAGCAGCTTTTTGCAGAACACCGGGGAGCTGTTTTTT.